This T cell receptor beta chain stems from a study of spatial heterogeneity in lung cancer (dated 2019 in TCRdb). About the full investigation: Beta-chain transcripts were consistently detected in greater numbers than alpha-chain transcripts, which likely reflects a higher abundance of beta-chain transcripts. Nonsynonymous mutation counts, determined by whole-exome sequencing of tumor tissue, were related to features of the TCR repertoire. In the raw uncorrected reads, each unique combination of TCR and UMI appeared more than ten times on average. At surgery, about 210 tumor regions, approximately 64 matched nontumor lung samples and 56 PBMC samples were TCR-sequenced for both alpha and beta chains. In non-small cell lung cancer, the study quantitatively compared TCR alpha and beta repertoires across several tumor regions, matched nontumor lung, and blood. Broader findings and caveats from the paper: Ubiquitous expanded tumor TCRs were found in blood more often at tumor resection than at routine follow-up. Confirming at a functional level the hypothesis that regional TCRs recognize regional mutations was considered to require additional single-cell paired TCR alpha and beta sequencing.

A word on this clonotype: Its antigen remains unidentified. Base qualities are not recorded, but no much larger clone differs from it by a single base.

V lost 3 bases and J lost 0 bases; the stretch between them is 15 bases long. The cysteine opens and the phenylalanine closes a CDR3 of 16 amino acids. Kept here is only the CDR3 DNA, which spans 48 bases and is read in frame from base 1. The germline V gene encodes CDR1 SGHTA and CDR2 FQGNSA. Explained via the paper, the time point label denotes: sample taken at primary tumor resection. Whole RNA extracted from tumor and nontumor lung tissue, or from cryopreserved PBMC samples, was used for TCR sequencing without cell sorting. Donors were 72 patients with early-stage, untreated non-small cell lung cancer from the lung TRACERx cohort. A patient was chosen for TCR sequencing only when enough RNA was available from at least two tumor regions. Libraries were constructed by 5' RACE. Sequencing was performed on a NextSeq 500. In the TCR library protocol, a unique molecular identifier was attached to each TCR cDNA molecule so that PCR and sequencing errors could be corrected. Turning to the authors' computational methods: Decombinator tools were used for TCR identification, UMI-based error correction and CDR3 extraction. Expanded TCRs were defined as those above a frequency of 2 per 1,000, corresponding to the top 1% of the tumor frequency distribution. Renyi diversity was calculated using the R vegan package after each repertoire was subsampled 100 times to 5,000 TCRs. CDR3 similarity networks were constructed using string-kernel similarity of amino acid triplets, with links drawn between CDR3s whose pairwise similarity was above 0.82. TCRdb ran its own pipeline on the public reads, namely fastp trimming at Q25 and MiXCR clone calling, and kept in-frame beta chains. Rows are combined by CDR3 protein, so each entry shows the most common genes and DNA. TCRdb's processing, not the authors', yielded these V and J calls. Within this sample are some 85,000 distinct CDR3 sequences, with more than 15% of them counted one time only. The ten largest make up roughly 6.2% of the sample.

This TCR was recovered from a male donor with early-stage non-small cell lung cancer. The sample here was PBMCs, taken at surgery. The chain is assembled from TRBV7-2 and TRBJ2-7; TRBD2 might be the D gene, on 5 matching bases. The nucleotide sequence is TGTGCCAGCAGCTTGGGAGCAGGACTCATCTCCTACGAGCAGTACTTC. Translated, it reads CASSLGAGLISYEQYF.